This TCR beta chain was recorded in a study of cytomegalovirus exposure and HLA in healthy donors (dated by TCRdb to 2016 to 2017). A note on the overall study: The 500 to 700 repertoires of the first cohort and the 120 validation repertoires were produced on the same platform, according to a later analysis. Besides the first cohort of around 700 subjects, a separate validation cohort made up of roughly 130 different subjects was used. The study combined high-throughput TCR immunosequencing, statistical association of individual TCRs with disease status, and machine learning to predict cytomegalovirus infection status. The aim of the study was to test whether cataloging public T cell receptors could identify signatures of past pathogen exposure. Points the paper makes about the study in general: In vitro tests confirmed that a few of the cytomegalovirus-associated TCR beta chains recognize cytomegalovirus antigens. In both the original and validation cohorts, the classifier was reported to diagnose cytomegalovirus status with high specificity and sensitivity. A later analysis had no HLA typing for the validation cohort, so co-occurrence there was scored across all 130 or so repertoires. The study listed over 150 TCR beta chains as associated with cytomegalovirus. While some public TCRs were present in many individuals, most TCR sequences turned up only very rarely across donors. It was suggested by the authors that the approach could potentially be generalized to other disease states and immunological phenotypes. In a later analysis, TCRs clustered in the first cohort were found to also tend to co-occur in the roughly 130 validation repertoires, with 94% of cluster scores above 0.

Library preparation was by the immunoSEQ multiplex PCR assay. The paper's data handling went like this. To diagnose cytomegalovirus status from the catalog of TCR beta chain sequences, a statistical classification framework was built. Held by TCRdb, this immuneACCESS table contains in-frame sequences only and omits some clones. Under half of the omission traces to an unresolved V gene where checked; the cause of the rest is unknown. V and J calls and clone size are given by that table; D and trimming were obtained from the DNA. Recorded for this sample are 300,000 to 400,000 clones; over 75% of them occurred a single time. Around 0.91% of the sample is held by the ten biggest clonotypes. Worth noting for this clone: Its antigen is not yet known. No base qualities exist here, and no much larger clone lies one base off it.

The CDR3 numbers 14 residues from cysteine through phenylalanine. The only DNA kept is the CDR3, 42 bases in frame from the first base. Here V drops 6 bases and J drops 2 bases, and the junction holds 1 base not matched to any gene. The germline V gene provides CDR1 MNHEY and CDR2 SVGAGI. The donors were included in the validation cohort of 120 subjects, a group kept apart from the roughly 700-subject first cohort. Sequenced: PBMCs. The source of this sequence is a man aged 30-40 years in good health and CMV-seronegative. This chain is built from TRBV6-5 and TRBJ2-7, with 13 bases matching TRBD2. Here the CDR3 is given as CASRTSGGPYEQYF. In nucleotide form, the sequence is TGTGCCAGCAGGACTAGCGGGGGGCCCTACGAGCAGTACTTC.